A selection of T cell receptor beta chains follows, all from one sample in a study of post-analysis software for immune sequencing data. TCRdb ran MiXCR on the PCR reads and lists one entry per CDR3 protein. Found here are roughly 800,000 distinct CDR3 sequences, 25% to 30% of them singletons; the top ten hold around 0.56%. Sequencing used blood. The receptors come from a girl between 5 and 17 years old with multiple sclerosis. Both conserved end residues are part of each CDR3. The D gene is left open where the match is weak. Clone size is shown for a subset of rows, as once, few, many or a class of expanded clone.

clone_size j_call v_call d_call cdr3_aa cdr3_nt
- TRBJ2-1 TRBV29-1 - CSVGVTAATSSYNEQFF TGCAGCGTTGGTGTGACAGCCGCGACGAGCTCCTACAATGAGCAGTTCTTC
- TRBJ1-4 TRBV4-1 - CASSQAPFGGPTNEKLFF TGCGCCAGCAGCCAAGCACCCTTTGGGGGCCCAACTAATGAAAAACTGTTTTTT
- TRBJ1-2 TRBV5-1 - CASSLEMTTGGYTF TGCGCCAGCAGCTTGGAGATGACAACGGGTGGCTACACCTTC
- TRBJ1-5 TRBV24-1 TRBD1 CATGQGPGQPQHF TGTGCCACCGGACAGGGGCCGGGGCAGCCCCAGCATTTT
few TRBJ1-2 TRBV12-3/TRBV12-4 TRBD1 CASSLGARLDRGGYHYGYTF TGTGCCAGCAGTTTGGGAGCCAGGCTGGACAGGGGGGGGTATCACTATGGCTACACCTTC
- TRBJ1-1 TRBV6-5 - CASRSTGWGWESEAFF TGTGCCAGCAGATCCACTGGATGGGGGTGGGAATCTGAAGCTTTCTTT
few TRBJ2-1 TRBV20-1 TRBD2 CSAIASGSSPHEQFF TGCAGTGCTATAGCTAGCGGGAGCTCGCCCCATGAGCAGTTCTTC
- TRBJ1-3 TRBV20-1 - CSARYPQPGNTIYF TGCAGTGCTAGATATCCCCAGCCTGGAAACACCATATATTTT
- TRBJ2-5 TRBV7-2 TRBD2 CASSWGLAGAAQYF TGTGCCAGCAGCTGGGGACTAGCGGGGGCGGCCCAGTACTTC
- TRBJ2-7 TRBV20-1 - CSAGPTVSSYNEQYF TGCAGTGCTGGACCCACAGTGAGCTCCTACAATGAGCAGTACTTC
few TRBJ2-1 TRBV3-1 - CASSPGPLYNEQFF TGTGCCAGCAGTCCAGGGCCCTTATACAATGAGCAGTTCTTC
few TRBJ2-1 TRBV6-5 TRBD2 CASRLGLAGVRQFF TGTGCCAGCAGGCTGGGACTAGCGGGGGTCCGGCAGTTCTTC
- TRBJ2-6 TRBV27 TRBD1 CASSLLGTGGPGANVLTF TGTGCCAGCAGTTTATTAGGGACAGGGGGCCCTGGGGCCAACGTCCTGACTTTC
few TRBJ2-4 TRBV12-3/TRBV12-4 - CASNLGAGSKNIQYF TGTGCCAGCAATCTAGGGGCGGGCTCCAAAAACATTCAGTACTTC
- TRBJ2-3 TRBV27 - CASSPSAGPYTQYF TGTGCCAGCAGTCCTAGCGCGGGGCCGTATACGCAGTATTTT
- TRBJ1-1 TRBV11-2 - CASSSLKWGRDTEAFF TGTGCCAGCAGCAGCCTTAAGTGGGGGCGCGACACTGAAGCTTTCTTT
- TRBJ2-2 TRBV4-1 - CASTTTTGELFF TGCGCCAGCACCACAACCACCGGGGAGCTGTTTTTT
- TRBJ2-1 TRBV4-3 TRBD1 CASSQDWAGGNNEQFF TGCGCCAGCAGCCAAGATTGGGCAGGGGGCAACAATGAGCAGTTCTTC
- TRBJ2-2 TRBV10-3 - CAISGTGTPNTGELFF TGTGCCATCAGTGGTACCGGGACTCCGAACACCGGGGAGCTGTTTTTT
few TRBJ2-1 TRBV10-1 TRBD2 CASSPRGASGRHRSSYNEQFF TGCGCCAGCAGCCCCCGGGGCGCTAGCGGGAGGCATAGGAGCTCCTACAATGAGCAGTTCTTC
- TRBJ1-2 TRBV12-3/TRBV12-4 TRBD1 CASSYPDRDGYTF TGTGCCAGCAGTTATCCGGACAGGGATGGCTACACCTTC
once TRBJ1-5 TRBV4-1 - CASSQDEGYQPQHF TGCGCCAGCAGCCAAGACGAGGGGTATCAGCCCCAGCATTTT